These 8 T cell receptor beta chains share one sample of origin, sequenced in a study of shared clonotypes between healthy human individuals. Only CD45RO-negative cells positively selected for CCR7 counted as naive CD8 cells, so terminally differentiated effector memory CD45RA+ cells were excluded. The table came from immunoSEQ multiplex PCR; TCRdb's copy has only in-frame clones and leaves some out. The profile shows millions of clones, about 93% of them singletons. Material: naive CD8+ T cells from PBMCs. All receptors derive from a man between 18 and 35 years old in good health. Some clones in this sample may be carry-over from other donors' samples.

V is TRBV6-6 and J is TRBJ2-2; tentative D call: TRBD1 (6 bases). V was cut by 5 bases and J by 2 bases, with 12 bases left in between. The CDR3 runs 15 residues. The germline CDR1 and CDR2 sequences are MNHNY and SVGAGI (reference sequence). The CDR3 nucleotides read TGTGCCAGCAGTATCCGGACAGACAACACCGGGGAGCTGTTTTTT. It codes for CASSIRTDNTGELFF.

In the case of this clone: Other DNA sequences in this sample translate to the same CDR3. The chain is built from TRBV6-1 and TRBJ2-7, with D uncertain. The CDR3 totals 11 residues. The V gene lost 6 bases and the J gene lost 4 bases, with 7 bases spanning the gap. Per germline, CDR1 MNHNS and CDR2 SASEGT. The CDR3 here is CASRETYEQYF. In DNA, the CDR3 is TGTGCCAGCAGGGAGACTTACGAGCAGTACTTC.

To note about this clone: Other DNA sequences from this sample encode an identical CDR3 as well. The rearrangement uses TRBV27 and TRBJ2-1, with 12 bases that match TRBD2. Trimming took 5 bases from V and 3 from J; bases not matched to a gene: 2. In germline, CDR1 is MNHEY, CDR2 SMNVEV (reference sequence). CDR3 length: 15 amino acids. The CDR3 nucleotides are TGTGCCAGCAGTCCGGGACTAGCGGGCTACAATGAGCAGTTCTTC. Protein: CASSPGLAGYNEQFF.

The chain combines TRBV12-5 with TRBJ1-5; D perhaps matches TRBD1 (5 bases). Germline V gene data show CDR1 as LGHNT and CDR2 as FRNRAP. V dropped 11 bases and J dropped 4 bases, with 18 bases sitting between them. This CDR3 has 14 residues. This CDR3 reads CASTLGGANQPQHF. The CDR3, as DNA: TGTGCTTCCACCCTCGGAGGGGCGAATCAGCCCCAGCATTTT.

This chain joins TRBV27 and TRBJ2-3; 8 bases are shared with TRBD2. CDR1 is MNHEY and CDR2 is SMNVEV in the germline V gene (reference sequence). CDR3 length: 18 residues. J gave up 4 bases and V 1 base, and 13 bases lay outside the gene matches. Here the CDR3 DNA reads TGTGCCAGCAGTTTATACCAAACTAGCGGCGCCTGGGCAGATACGCAGTATTTT. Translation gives CASSLYQTSGAWADTQYF.

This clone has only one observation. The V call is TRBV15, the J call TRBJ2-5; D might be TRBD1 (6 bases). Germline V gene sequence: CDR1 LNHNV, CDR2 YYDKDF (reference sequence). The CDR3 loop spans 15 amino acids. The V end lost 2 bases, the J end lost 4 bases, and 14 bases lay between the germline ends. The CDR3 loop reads CATSRTPGDRETQYF. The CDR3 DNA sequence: TGTGCCACCAGCAGAACTCCAGGGGATAGAGAGACCCAGTACTTC.

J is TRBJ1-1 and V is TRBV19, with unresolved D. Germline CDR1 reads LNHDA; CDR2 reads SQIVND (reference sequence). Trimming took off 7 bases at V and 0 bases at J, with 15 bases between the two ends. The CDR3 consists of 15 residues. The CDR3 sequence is CASTSFPEMNTEAFF. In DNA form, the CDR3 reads TGTGCCAGTACCTCTTTCCCGGAGATGAACACTGAAGCTTTCTTT.

The CDR3 region is CASSVRIGQGAYNEQFF. The CDR3, as DNA: TGTGCCAGCAGCGTTCGAATCGGACAGGGGGCCTACAATGAGCAGTTCTTC. V gene TRBV9 combines with J gene TRBJ2-1; 10 positions agree with TRBD1. The CDR3 loop spans 17 amino acids. V lost 2 bases, J lost 2 bases, and 7 bases stayed unmatched. CDR1 is SGDLS, CDR2 YYNGEE, per germline.